A selection of T cell receptor beta chains follows, all from one sample in a study of CD8 T cells in Susac syndrome. TCRdb reanalysed the immunoSEQ multiplex PCR reads using MiXCR and keeps one entry per CDR3 protein. This sample has about 300,000 distinct CDR3 sequences, with about 88% found just once. The specimen sequenced was CD8+ T cells from PBMCs. Receptors were obtained from a human donor with multiple sclerosis. Both conserved end residues are part of each CDR3. D genes are given only for firm matches. Rows give clone size only sometimes, using once, few, many, or a class for an expanded clone.

j_gene: TRBJ2-5; abundance: -; v_gene: TRBV2; d_gene: TRBD1; CDR3aa: CASIRQGQETQYF; CDR3nt: TGTGCCAGCATTCGACAGGGCCAAGAGACCCAGTACTTC
j_gene: TRBJ1-1; abundance: -; v_gene: TRBV7-2; d_gene: -; CDR3aa: CASSLSLRMNTEAFF; CDR3nt: TGTGCCAGCAGCTTATCCCTACGGATGAACACTGAAGCTTTCTTT
j_gene: TRBJ1-4; abundance: -; v_gene: TRBV4-3; d_gene: TRBD1; CDR3aa: CASGQEGQSEKLFF; CDR3nt: TGCGCCAGCGGGCAGGAGGGACAGAGTGAAAAACTGTTTTTT
j_gene: TRBJ1-4; abundance: -; v_gene: TRBV19; d_gene: -; CDR3aa: CASSTGLEKLFF; CDR3nt: TGTGCCAGTAGTACCGGACTCGAAAAACTGTTTTTT
j_gene: TRBJ2-7; abundance: -; v_gene: TRBV7-8; d_gene: TRBD1; CDR3aa: CASSTDDRVGEQYF; CDR3nt: TGTGCCAGCAGCACAGACGACAGGGTGGGTGAGCAGTACTTC
j_gene: TRBJ2-2; abundance: -; v_gene: TRBV20-1; d_gene: -; CDR3aa: CSAPGGVSGELFF; CDR3nt: TGCAGTGCCCCCGGGGGAGTTTCTGGGGAGCTGTTTTTT
j_gene: TRBJ2-1; abundance: -; v_gene: TRBV10-3; d_gene: -; CDR3aa: CAISESGSTGNEQFF; CDR3nt: TGTGCCATCAGTGAGTCGGGGAGCACGGGCAATGAGCAGTTCTTC
j_gene: TRBJ1-2; abundance: -; v_gene: TRBV14; d_gene: TRBD1; CDR3aa: CASSLGQGRNLEGYTF; CDR3nt: TGTGCCAGCAGCCTCGGACAGGGAAGGAATTTAGAGGGCTACACCTTC
j_gene: TRBJ2-5; abundance: once; v_gene: TRBV20-1; d_gene: TRBD1; CDR3aa: CSAATVFRGSGTQETQYF; CDR3nt: TGCAGTGCCGCAACGGTTTTCAGGGGGTCGGGTACTCAAGAGACCCAGTACTTC
j_gene: TRBJ2-5; abundance: -; v_gene: TRBV3-1; d_gene: TRBD2; CDR3aa: CASSQGTSGGEVETQYF; CDR3nt: TGTGCCAGCAGCCAAGGAACTAGCGGGGGGGAGGTGGAGACCCAGTACTTC